This T cell receptor beta chain derives from a study of cytomegalovirus exposure and HLA in healthy donors. The PCR used 60 Vbeta and 13 Jbeta primers. Data came from immunoSEQ multiplex PCR; TCRdb stores just in-frame clones and leaves some out. This sample carries over 150,000 clones, around four fifths of them seen once, and the ten largest clones take roughly 6%. J lost 4 bases, V lost 5 bases, and 3 bases had no gene match. The CDR3 contains 13 residues. Germline V gene data show CDR1 as SGHRS and CDR2 as YFSETQ. The sample was PBMCs. This receptor was identified in a woman between 45 and 60 years old in good health and CMV-seropositive. The chain uses TRBV5-1 and TRBJ1-2; TRBD1 matches 9 bases. CDR3 nucleotide sequence: TGCGCCAGCAGACCGGGACAGGGCTATGGCTACACCTTC. It codes for CASRPGQGYGYTF.